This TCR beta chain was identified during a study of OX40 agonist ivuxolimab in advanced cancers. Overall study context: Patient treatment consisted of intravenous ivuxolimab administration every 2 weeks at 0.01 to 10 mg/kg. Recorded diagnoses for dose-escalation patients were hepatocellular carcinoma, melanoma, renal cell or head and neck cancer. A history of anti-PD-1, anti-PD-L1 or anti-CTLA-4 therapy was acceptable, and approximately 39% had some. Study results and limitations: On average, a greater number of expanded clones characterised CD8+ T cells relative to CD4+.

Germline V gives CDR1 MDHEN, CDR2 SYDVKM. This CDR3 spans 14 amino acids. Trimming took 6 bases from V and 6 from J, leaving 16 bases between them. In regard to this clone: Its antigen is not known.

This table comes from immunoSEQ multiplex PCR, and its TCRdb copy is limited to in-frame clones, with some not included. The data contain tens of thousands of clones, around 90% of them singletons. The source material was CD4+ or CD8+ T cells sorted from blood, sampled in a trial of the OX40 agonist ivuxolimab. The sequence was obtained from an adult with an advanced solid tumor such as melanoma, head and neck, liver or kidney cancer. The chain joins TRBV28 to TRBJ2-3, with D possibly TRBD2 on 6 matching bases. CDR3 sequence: CASRGGRLIDTQYF. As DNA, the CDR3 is TGTGCCAGCAGGGGGGGACGGCTCATTGATACGCAGTATTTT.